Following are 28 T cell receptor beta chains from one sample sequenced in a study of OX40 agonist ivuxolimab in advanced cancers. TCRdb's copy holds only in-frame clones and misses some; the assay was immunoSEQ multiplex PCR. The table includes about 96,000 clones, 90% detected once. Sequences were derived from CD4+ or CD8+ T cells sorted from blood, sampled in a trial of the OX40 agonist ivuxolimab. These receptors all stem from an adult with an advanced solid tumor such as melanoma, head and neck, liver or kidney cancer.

The chain's CDR3 is CGLSDSNSPLHF. The CDR3 nucleotides are TGTGGGCTATCTGACTCCAATTCACCCCTCCACTTT. The rearrangement uses TRBV6-1 and TRBJ1-6; D uncertain. The germline V gene encodes CDR1 MNHNS and CDR2 SASEGT. This CDR3 region has 12 residues.

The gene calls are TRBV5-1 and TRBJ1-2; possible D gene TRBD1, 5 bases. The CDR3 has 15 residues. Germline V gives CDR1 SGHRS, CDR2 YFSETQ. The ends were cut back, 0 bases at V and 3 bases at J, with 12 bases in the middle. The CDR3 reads CASSLAGGSDYGYTF. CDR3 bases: TGCGCCAGCAGCTTGGCGGGGGGTTCCGACTATGGCTACACCTTC.

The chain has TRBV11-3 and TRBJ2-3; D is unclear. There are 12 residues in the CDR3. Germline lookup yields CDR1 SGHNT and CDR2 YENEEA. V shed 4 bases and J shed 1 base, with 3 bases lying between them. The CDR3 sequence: CASSYGTDTQYF. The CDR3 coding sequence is TGTGCCAGCAGCTACGGCACAGATACGCAGTATTTT.

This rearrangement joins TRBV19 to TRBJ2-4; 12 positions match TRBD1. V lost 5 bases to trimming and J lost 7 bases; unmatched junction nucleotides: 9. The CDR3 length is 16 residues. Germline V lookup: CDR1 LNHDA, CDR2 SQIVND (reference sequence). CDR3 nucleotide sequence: TGTGCCAGTAGTCCACCCGGGACAGGGGGCTTGAACATTCAGTACTTC. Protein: CASSPPGTGGLNIQYF.

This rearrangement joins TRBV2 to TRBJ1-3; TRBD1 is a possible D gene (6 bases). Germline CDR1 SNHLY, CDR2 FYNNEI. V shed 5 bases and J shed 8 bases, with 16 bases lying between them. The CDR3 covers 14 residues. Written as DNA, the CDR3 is TGTGCCAGCAGTCTAGGGGGGTCGAGTGACACCATATATTTT. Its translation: CASSLGGSSDTIYF. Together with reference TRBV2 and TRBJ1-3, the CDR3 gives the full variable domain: EPEVTQTPSHQVTQMGQEVILRCVPISNHLYFYWYRQILGQKVEFLVSFYNNEISEKSEIFDDQFSVERPDGSNFTLKIRSTKLEDSAMYFCASSLGGSSDTIYFGEGSWLTVV.

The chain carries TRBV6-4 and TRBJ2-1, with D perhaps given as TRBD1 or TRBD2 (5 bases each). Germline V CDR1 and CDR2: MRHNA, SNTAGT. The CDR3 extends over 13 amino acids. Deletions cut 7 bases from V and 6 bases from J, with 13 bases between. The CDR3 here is CASKGPEGNEQFF. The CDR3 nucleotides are TGTGCCAGCAAGGGGCCAGAGGGCAATGAGCAGTTCTTC.

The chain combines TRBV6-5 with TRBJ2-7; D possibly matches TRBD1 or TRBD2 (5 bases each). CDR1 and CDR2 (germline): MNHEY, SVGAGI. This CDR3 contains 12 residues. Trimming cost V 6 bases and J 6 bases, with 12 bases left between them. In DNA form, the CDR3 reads TGTGCCAGCAGGGGGACCCCCGGCGAGCAGTACTTC. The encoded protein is CASRGTPGEQYF.

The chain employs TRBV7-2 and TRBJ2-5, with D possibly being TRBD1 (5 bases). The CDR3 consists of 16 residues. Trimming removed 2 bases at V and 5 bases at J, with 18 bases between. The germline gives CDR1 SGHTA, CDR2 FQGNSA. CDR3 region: CASSLTGRRSGETQYF. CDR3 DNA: TGTGCCAGCAGCTTAACCGGGCGCCGGTCAGGGGAGACCCAGTACTTC. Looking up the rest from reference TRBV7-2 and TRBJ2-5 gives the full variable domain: GAGVSQSPSNKVTEKGKDVELRCDPISGHTALYWYRQSLGQGLEFLIYFQGNSAPDKSGLPSDRFSAERTGGSVSTLTIQRTQQEDSAVYLCASSLTGRRSGETQYFGPGTRLLVL.

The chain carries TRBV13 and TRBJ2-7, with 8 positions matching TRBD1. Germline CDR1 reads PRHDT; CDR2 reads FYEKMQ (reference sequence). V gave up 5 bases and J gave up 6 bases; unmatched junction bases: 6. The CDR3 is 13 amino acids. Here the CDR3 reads CASSPRTGTEQYF. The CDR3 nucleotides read TGTGCCAGCAGCCCTAGGACAGGGACCGAGCAGTACTTC.

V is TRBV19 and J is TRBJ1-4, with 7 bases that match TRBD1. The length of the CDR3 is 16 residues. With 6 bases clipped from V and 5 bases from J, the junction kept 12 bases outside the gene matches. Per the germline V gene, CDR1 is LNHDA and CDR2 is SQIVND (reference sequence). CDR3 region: CASRPTPGQMNEKLFF. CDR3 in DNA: TGTGCCAGTAGGCCCACACCGGGACAGATGAATGAAAAACTGTTTTTT. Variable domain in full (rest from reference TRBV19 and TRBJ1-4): DGGITQSPKYLFRKEGQNVTLSCEQNLNHDAMYWYRQDPGQGLRLIYYSQIVNDFQKGDIAEGYSVSREKKESFPLTVTSAQKNPTAFYLCASRPTPGQMNEKLFFGSGTQLSVL.

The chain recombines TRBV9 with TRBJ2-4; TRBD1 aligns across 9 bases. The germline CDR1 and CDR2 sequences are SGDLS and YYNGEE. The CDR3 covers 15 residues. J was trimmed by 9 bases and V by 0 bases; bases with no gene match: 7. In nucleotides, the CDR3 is TGTGCCAGCAGCGTAGGGGGACAGGGTATTGGCATTCAGTACTTC. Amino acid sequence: CASSVGGQGIGIQYF.

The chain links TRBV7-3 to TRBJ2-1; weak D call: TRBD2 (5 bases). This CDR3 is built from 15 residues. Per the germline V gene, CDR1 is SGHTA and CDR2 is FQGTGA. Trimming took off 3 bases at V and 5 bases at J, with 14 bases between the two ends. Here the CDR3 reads CASSLTRGFNNEQFF. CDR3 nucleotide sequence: TGTGCCAGCAGCTTGACTCGGGGTTTCAACAATGAGCAGTTCTTC.

The CDR3 loop is CASSLEAGGEQYF. CDR3 bases: TGTGCCAGCAGCTTAGAAGCAGGGGGCGAGCAGTACTTC. The chain joins TRBV7-9 to TRBJ2-7; 7 bases are a match to TRBD1. After removal of 1 base from V and 6 bases from J, the junction contained 3 bases not matched to a gene. This CDR3 is 13 amino acids long. Germline V lookup: CDR1 SEHNR, CDR2 FQNEAQ (reference sequence).

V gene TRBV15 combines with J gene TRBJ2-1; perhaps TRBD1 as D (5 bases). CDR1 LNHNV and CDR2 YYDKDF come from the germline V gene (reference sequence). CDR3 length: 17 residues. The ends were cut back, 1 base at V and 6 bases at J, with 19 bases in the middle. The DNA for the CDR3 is TGTGCCACCAGCAGAGTATTAACAGGTCGACAGAGCAATGAGCAGTTCTTC. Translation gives CATSRVLTGRQSNEQFF.

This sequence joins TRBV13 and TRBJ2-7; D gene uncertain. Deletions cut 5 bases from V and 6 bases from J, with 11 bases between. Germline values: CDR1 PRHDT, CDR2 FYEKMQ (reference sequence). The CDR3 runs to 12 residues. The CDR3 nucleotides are TGTGCCAGCAGCCCCGTCGGGCCCGAGCAGTACTTC. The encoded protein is CASSPVGPEQYF.

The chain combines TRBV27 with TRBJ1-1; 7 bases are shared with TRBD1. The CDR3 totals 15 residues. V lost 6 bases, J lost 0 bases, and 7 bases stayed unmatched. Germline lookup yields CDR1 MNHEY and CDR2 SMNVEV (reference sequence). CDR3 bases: TGTGCCAGCAGGAATACAGGGGTCATGAACACTGAAGCTTTCTTT. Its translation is CASRNTGVMNTEAFF.

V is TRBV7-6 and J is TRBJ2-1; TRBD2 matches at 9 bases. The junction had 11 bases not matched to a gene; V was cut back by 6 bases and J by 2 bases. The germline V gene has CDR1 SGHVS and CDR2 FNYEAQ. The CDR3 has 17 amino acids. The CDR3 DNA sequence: TGTGCCAGCAGTTCCGGGGGTGGCGGGAGGGCCTACAATGAGCAGTTCTTC. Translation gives CASSSGGGGRAYNEQFF.

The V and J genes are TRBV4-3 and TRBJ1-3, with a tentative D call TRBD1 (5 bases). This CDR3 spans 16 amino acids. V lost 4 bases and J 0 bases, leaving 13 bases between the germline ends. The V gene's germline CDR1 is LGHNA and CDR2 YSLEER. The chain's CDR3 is CASSPGLELSGNTIYF. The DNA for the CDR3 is TGCGCCAGCAGCCCGGGACTCGAACTCTCTGGAAACACCATATATTTT.

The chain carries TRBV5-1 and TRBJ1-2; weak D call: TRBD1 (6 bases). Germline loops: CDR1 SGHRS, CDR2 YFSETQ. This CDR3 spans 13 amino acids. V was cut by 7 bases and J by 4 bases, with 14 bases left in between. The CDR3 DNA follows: TGCGCCAGCCAACTTAGAGGGGGCTATGGCTACACCTTC. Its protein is CASQLRGGYGYTF.

CDR3 in DNA: TGTGCCAGCAGCTTAATTGGGCTAGCGGGCAATGAGCAGTTCTTC. Its translation is CASSLIGLAGNEQFF. The chain has TRBV7-3 and TRBJ2-1; 8 positions agree with TRBD2. Germline V lookup: CDR1 SGHTA, CDR2 FQGTGA. V lost 1 base and J lost 6; bases outside the gene matches: 5. CDR3 size: 15 residues.

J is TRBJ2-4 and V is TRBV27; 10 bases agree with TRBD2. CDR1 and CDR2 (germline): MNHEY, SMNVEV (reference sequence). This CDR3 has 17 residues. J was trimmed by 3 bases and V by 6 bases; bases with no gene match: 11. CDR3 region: CASRMTTSGTGKNIQYF. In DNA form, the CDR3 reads TGTGCCAGCAGAATGACTACTAGCGGGACAGGCAAAAACATTCAGTACTTC.

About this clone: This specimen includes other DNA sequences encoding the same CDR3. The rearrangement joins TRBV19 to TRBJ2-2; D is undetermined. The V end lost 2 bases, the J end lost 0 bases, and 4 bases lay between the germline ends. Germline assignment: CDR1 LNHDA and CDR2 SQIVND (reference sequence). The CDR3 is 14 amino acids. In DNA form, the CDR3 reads TGTGCCAGTAGTATATCAGCGAACACCGGGGAGCTGTTTTTT. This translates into CASSISANTGELFF.

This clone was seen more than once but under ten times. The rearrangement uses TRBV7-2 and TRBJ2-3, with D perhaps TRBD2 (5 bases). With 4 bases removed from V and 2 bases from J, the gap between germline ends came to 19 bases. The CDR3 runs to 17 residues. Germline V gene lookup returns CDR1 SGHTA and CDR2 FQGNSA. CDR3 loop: CASSSAETTGNTDTQYF. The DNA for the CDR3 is TGTGCCAGCAGCTCCGCCGAGACCACCGGGAACACAGATACGCAGTATTTT.

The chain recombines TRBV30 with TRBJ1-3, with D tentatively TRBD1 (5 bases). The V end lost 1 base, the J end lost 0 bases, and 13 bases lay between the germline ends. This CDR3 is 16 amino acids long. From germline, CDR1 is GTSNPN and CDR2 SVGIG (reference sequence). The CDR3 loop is CAWSAQAVYSGNTIYF. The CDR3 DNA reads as TGTGCCTGGAGTGCACAGGCCGTCTACTCTGGAAACACCATATATTTT.

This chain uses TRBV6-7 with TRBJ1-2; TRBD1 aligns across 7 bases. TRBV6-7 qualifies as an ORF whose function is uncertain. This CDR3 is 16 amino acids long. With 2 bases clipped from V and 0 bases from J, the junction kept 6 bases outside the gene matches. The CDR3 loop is CASSYVQGVANYGYTF. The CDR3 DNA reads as TGTGCCAGCAGTTACGTTCAGGGGGTTGCTAACTATGGCTACACCTTC.

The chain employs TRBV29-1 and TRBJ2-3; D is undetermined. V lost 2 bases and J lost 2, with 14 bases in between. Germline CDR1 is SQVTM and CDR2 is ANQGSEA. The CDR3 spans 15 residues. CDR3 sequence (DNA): TGCAGCGTTGAAAAATTTATTGGCTACACAGATACGCAGTATTTT. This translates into CSVEKFIGYTDTQYF.

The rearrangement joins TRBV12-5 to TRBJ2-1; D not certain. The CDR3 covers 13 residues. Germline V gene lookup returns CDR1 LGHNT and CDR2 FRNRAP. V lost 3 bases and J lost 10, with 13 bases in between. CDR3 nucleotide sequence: TGTGCTAGTGGTTTAGCCGGGCCAACGGAGCAGTTCTTC. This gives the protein CASGLAGPTEQFF.

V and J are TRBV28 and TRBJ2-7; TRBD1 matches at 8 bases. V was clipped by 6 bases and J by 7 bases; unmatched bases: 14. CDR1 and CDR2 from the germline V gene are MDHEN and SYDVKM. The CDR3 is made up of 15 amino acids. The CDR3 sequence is CASSQGARVRGEQYF. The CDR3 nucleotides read TGTGCCAGCAGCCAGGGGGCACGGGTCAGGGGGGAGCAGTACTTC.